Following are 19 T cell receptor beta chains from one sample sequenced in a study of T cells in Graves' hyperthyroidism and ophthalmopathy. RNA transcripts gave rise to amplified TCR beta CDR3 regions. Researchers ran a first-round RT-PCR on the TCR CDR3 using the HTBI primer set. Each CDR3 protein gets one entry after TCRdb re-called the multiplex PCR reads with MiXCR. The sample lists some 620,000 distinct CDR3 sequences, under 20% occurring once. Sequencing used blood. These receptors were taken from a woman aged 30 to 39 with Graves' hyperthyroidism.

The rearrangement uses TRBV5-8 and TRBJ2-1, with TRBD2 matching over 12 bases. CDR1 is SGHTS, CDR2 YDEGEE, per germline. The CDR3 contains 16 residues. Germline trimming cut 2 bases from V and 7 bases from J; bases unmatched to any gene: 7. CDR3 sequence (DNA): TGTGCCAGCAGCTTCCCTAGCGGGAGGGATCGGAATGAGCAGTTCTTC. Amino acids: CASSFPSGRDRNEQFF.

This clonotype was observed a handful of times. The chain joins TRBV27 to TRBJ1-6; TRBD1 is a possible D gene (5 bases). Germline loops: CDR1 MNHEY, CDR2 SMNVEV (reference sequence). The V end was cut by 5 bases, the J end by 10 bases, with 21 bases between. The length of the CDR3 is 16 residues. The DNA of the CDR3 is TGTGCCAGCAGTCAACCGAGGAGGGGTTCCAGGTCACCCCTCCACTTT. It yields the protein CASSQPRRGSRSPLHF.

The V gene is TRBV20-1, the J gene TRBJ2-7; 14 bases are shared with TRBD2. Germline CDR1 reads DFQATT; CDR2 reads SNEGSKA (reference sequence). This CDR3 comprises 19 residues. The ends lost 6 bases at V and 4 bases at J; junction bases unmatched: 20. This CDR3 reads CSAPLAGTSGGGGFYEQYF. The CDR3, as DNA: TGCAGTGCCCCTTTAGCCGGGACTAGCGGGGGCGGGGGTTTTTACGAGCAGTACTTC.

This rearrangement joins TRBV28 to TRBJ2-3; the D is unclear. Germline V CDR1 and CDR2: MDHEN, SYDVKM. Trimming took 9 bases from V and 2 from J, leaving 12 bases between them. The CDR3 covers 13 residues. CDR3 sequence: CASVGRNTDTQYF. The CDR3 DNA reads TGTGCCAGTGTCGGGCGCAACACAGATACGCAGTATTTT.

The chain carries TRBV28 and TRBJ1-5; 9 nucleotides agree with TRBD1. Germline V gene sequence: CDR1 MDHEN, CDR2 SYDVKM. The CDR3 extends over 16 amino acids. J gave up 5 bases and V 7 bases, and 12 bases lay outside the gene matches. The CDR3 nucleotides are TGTGCCAGCACCCCGGGACAGGGCCCAATTCATCAGCCCCAGCATTTT. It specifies CASTPGQGPIHQPQHF.

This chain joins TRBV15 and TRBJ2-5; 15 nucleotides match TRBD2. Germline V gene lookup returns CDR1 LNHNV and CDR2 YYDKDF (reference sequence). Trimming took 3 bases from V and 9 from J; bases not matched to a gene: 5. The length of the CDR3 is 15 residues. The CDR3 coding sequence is TGTGCCACCAGCAGGGGACTAGCGGGAGGCCCCCCCCAGTACTTC. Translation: CATSRGLAGGPPQYF.

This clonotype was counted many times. CDR3 in amino acids: CASSYGGFDQPQHF. The CDR3 DNA sequence: TGTGCCAGCAGTTACGGGGGCTTCGATCAGCCCCAGCATTTT. This chain uses TRBV6-6 with TRBJ1-5, with D tentatively TRBD1 (6 bases). The CDR3 consists of 14 residues. Germline values: CDR1 MNHNY, CDR2 SVGAGI (reference sequence). The V gene lost 2 bases and the J gene lost 5 bases, with 10 bases spanning the gap.

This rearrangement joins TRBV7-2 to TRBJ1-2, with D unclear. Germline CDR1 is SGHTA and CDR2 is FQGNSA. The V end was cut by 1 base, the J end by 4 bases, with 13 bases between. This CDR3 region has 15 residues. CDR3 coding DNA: TGTGCCAGCAGCTTAGAGGTGGGCAGACTCTATGGCTACACCTTC. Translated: CASSLEVGRLYGYTF.

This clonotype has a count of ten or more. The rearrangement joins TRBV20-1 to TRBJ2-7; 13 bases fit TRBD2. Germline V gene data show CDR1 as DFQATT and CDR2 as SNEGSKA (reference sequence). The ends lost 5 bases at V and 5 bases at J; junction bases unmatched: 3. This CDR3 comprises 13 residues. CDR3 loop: CSAPTSGRDEQYF. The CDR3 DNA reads TGCAGTGCTCCTACTAGCGGGAGGGACGAGCAGTACTTC.

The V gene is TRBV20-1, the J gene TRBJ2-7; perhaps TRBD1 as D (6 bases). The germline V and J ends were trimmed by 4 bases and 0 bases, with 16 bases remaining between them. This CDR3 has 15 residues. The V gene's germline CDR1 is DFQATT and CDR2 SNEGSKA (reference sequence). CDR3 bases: TGCAGTGCTAACCACCTTCGGGACAACTCCTACGAGCAGTACTTC. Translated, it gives CSANHLRDNSYEQYF.

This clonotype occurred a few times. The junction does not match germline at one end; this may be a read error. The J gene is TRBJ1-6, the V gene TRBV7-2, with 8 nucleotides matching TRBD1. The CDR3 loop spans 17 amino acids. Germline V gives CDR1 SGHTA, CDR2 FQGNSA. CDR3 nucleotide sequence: TGTGCCAACAGCTTTAGTAGAGGACAGGGCCGGGGATCACCCCTCCACTTT. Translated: CANSFSRGQGRGSPLHF.

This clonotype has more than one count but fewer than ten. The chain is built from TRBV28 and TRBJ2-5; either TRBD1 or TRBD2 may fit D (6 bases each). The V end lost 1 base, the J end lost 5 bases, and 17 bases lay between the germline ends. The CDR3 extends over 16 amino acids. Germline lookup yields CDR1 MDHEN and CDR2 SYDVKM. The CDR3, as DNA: TGTGCCAGCAGTTTATCGGCGGAGGGGGGTTGGGAGACCCAGTACTTC. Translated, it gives CASSLSAEGGWETQYF.

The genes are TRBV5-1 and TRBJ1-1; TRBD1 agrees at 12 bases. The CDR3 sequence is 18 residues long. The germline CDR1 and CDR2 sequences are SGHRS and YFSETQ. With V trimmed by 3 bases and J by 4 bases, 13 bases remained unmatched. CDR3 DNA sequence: TGCGCCAGCAGCTATACCACTGGGACAGGGGGCCTAAGCACTGAAGCTTTCTTT. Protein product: CASSYTTGTGGLSTEAFF.

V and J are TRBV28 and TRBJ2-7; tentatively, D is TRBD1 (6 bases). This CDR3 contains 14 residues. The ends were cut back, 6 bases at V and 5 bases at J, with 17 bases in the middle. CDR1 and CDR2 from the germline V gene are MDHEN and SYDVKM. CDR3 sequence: CASRALGTLNEQYF. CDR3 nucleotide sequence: TGTGCCAGCAGGGCGTTGGGGACACTCAACGAGCAGTACTTC. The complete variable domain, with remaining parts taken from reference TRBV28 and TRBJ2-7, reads DVKVTQSSRYLVKRTGEKVFLECVQDMDHENMFWYRQDPGLGLRLIYFSYDVKMKEKGDIPEGYSVSREKKERFSLILESASTNQTSMYLCASRALGTLNEQYFGPGTRLTVT.

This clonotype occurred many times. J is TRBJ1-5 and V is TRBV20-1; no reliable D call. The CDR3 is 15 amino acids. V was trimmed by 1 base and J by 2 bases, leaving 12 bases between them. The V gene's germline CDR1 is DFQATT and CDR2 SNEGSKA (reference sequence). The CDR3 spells CSARAQVAGNQPQHF. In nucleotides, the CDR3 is TGCAGTGCTAGAGCCCAGGTTGCAGGCAATCAGCCCCAGCATTTT.

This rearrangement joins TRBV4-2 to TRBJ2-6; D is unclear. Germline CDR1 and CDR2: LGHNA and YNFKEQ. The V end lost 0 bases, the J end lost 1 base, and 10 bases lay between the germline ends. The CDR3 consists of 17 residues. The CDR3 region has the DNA TGTGCCAGCAGCCAAGATCGGCGCCAATCTGGGGCCAACGTCCTGACTTTC. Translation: CASSQDRRQSGANVLTF.

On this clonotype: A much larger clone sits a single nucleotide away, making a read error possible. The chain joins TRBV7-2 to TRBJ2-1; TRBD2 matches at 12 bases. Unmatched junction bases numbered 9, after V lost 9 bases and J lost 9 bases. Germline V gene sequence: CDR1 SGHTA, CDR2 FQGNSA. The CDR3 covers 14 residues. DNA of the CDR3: TGTGCCAGAAGCCGGACTAGCGGGACCGGTGAGCAGTTCTTC. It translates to CARSRTSGTGEQFF.

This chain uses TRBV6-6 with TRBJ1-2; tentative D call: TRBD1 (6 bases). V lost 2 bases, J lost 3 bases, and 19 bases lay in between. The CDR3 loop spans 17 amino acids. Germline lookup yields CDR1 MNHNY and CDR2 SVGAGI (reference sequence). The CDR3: CASSYGVEGVPYYGYTF. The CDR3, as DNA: TGTGCCAGCAGTTACGGCGTCGAGGGGGTGCCCTACTATGGCTACACCTTC.

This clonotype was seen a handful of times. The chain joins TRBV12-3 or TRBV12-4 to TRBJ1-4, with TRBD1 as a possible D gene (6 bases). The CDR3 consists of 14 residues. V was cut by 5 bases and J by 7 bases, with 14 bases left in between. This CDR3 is CASSPKGVVEKLFF. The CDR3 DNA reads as TGTGCCAGCAGTCCAAAGGGGGTTGTTGAAAAACTGTTTTTT.